This TCR beta chain was recorded in a study of graft-versus-host responses after intestinal transplantation. About the study: Tacrolimus and steroids were given for about three years to all recipients after anti-thymocyte globulin induction. Study-level points and caveats: Present in recipient marrow, GvH clones included some that appeared first in ileum or blood. Patients who carried graft-donor T cell macrochimerism also had high graft-versus-host to host-versus-graft clonal ratios in their allografts.

Comments on this clone: Its antigen is not known.

Using immunoSEQ multiplex PCR, the repertoire was profiled, and TCRdb retains in-frame clones only, with some absent. The sample lists tens of thousands of clones; around 96% were seen once. The V end was cut by 4 bases, the J end by 5 bases, with 13 bases between. Germline CDR1 is SGHDT and CDR2 is YYEEEE. This CDR3 has 13 amino acids. V gene TRBV5-6 combines with J gene TRBJ2-7, with D possibly being TRBD2 (7 bases). This specimen was unstimulated CD8+ T cells sorted from spleen or lymph node cells, taken before transplant. This clonotype was sampled from a human donor who was the organ donor for an intestinal transplant. The CDR3 DNA reads as TGTGCCAGCAGCCGGGGGGCCGGGGACGAGCAGTACTTC. Its protein product is CASSRGAGDEQYF.